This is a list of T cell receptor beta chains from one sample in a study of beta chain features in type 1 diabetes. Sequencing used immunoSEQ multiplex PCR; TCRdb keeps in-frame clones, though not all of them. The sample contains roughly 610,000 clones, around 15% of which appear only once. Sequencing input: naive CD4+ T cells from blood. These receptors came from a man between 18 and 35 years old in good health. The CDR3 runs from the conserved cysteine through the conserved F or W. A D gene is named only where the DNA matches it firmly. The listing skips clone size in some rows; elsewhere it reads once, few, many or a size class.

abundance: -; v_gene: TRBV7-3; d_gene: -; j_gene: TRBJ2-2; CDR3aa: CASSDVTRALATGELFF; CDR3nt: TGTGCCAGCAGCGACGTAACCCGGGCCCTTGCCACCGGGGAGCTGTTTTTT
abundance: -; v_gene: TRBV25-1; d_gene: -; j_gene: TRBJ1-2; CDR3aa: CASSDPGYYGYTF; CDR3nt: TGTGCCAGCAGTGACCCCGGTTACTATGGCTACACCTTC
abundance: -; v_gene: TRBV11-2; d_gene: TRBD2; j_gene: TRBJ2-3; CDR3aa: CASSFRGVAGITDTQYF; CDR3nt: TGTGCCAGCAGCTTCCGGGGGGTGGCAGGGATCACAGATACGCAGTATTTT
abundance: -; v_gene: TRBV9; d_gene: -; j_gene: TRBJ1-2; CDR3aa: CASSGLSTGDYGYTF; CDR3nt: TGTGCCAGCAGCGGACTCTCAACGGGGGACTATGGCTACACCTTC
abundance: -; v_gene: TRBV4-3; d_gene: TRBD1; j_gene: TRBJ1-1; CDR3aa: CASSHQGGTEAFF; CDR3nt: TGCGCCAGCAGCCACCAGGGGGGCACTGAAGCTTTCTTT
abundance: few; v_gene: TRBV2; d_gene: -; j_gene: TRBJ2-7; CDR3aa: CATARAYEQYF; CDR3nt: TGTGCTACAGCAAGGGCCTACGAGCAGTACTTC
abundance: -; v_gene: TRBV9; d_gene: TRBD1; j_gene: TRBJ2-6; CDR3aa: CASGTGHPGGANVLTF; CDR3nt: TGTGCCAGTGGGACAGGGCATCCCGGGGGGGCCAACGTCCTGACTTTC
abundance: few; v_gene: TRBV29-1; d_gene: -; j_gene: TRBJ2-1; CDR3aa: CSVEPALAPINNEQFF; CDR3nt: TGCAGCGTTGAACCGGCGCTAGCGCCTATCAACAATGAGCAGTTCTTC
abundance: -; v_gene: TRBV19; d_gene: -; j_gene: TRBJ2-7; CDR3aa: CASSMTSWSPYEQYF; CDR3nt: TGTGCCAGTAGTATGACCAGTTGGAGTCCCTACGAGCAGTACTTC
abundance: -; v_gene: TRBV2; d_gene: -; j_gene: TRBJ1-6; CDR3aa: CASSDWQFNNSPLHF; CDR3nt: TGTGCCAGCAGTGATTGGCAGTTTAATAATTCACCCCTCCACTTT
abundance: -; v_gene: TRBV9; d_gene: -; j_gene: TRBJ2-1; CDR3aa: CASSVEGTLTYNEQFF; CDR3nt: TGTGCCAGCAGCGTAGAGGGGACCCTTACCTACAATGAGCAGTTCTTC
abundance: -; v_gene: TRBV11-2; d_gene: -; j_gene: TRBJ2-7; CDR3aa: CASSLFRGSEQYF; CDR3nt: TGTGCCAGCAGCTTATTTCGGGGTTCCGAGCAGTACTTC
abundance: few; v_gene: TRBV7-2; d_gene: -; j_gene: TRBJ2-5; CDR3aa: CASSRSGVETQYF; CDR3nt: TGTGCCAGCAGCCGATCAGGGGTGGAGACCCAGTACTTC
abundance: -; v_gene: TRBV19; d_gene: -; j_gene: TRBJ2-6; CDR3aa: CASSMGISGANVLTF; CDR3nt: TGTGCCAGTAGTATGGGGATCTCTGGGGCCAACGTCCTGACTTTC
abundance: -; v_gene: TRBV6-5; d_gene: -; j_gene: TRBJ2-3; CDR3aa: CASSYQSSRVVGTQYF; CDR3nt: TGTGCCAGCAGTTACCAATCCAGCAGGGTGGTGGGTACGCAGTATTTT
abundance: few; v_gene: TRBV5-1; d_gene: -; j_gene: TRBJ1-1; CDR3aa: CASSAELRNVAEAFF; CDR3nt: TGCGCCAGCAGCGCTGAGCTGAGGAACGTTGCTGAAGCTTTCTTT
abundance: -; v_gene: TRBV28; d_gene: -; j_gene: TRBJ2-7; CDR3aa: CARVAKGSYEQYF; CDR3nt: TGTGCCAGAGTGGCCAAGGGATCCTACGAGCAGTACTTC
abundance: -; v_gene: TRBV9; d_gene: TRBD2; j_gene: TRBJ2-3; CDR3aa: CASSGAGVLTDTQYF; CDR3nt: TGTGCCAGCAGCGGGGCGGGAGTCTTAACAGATACGCAGTATTTT
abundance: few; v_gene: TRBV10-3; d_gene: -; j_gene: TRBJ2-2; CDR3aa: CAISDLLASYPGELFF; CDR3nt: TGTGCCATCAGTGACTTGCTAGCGTCATATCCCGGGGAGCTGTTTTTT
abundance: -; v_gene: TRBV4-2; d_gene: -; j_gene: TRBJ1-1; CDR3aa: CASSQEKGEAFF; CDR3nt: TGTGCCAGCAGCCAAGAGAAGGGTGAAGCTTTCTTT
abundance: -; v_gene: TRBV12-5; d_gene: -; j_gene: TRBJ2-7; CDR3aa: CASGRGYEQYF; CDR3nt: TGTGCTAGTGGCCGAGGGTACGAGCAGTACTTC